This TCR beta chain was recovered during a study of long-term antiretroviral therapy in people with HIV. The authors ran the immunoSEQ assay, v3.0, at survey level. Libraries were prepared by immunoSEQ multiplex PCR; TCRdb keeps only in-frame clonotypes and omits some of them. This table holds about 34,000 clones, 87% found once. Trimming took 0 bases from V and 2 from J, leaving 16 bases between them. Germline lookup yields CDR1 MGHRA and CDR2 YSYEKL. There are 17 residues in the CDR3. Treatment of all HIV participants took place in the United States. This chain uses TRBV4-1 with TRBJ1-2; no clear D gene. The source material was unsorted PBMCs, sampled 1.1 years after starting antiretroviral therapy. The TCR was taken from a man in his late teens or twenties with HIV. Written as DNA, the CDR3 is TGCGCCAGCAGCCAAGAGGTCGGGGAAATCATAAACTATGGCTACACCTTC. It translates to CASSQEVGEIINYGYTF.